Reported below is one T cell receptor beta chain. The target of this receptor is not known. No much larger clone exists at a distance of one base, and base qualities are not known. The sample originates from a study of beta chain features in type 1 diabetes (dated by TCRdb to the late 2010s). General notes on the study: No differences in mean age, gender distribution, total cell number or subset yield were found between patients and healthy donors. Naive and central memory subsets were obtained from all 30 or so donors, but regulatory and stem cell-like memory subsets were isolated from only 8 patients and roughly 8 healthy donors. In the study, recently diagnosed type 1 diabetes patients and matched healthy donors were compared on the TCRB repertoires of their sorted circulating CD4+ T cell subsets. A total of about 110 million sorted cells were examined across all samples, and the number of cells per subset was strongly correlated with RNA yield. The study at large found these results: Fewer insertions and more nucleotide deletions at VDJ recombination sites were observed in patients with type 1 diabetes, implying thymic rearrangement abnormalities. Because cDNA rather than genomic DNA was sequenced, highly expressing activated cells could have been over-represented, although no difference in activation and CD3 levels was found between groups. The naive, central memory and regulatory TCRB repertoires appeared to resemble one another more closely among patients than among healthy donors. PCR may preferentially amplify shorter templates, but because patient and control samples were amplified and corrected together, any resulting skew would affect both groups equally. Because small numbers of individuals were included in the HLA sub-analyses, any influence of HLA type on TCRB rearrangement was left unresolved. Type 1 diabetes patients showed a moderate but significant shortening of TCRB CDR3 length in all four CD4+ subsets.

Each donor gave one peripheral blood draw, approximately 100 mL on average, collected into heparinised tubes. Naive, central memory, regulatory and stem cell-like memory CD4+ T cells were sorted on a BD FACSAria II using a panel including CD45RO, CCR7, CD25, CD127, CD95 and CD27. All sorted populations exceeded 98% purity. PBMCs were isolated immediately by Lymphoprep density gradient centrifugation and stained directly without culture. So that batch effects would be minimized, each experiment stained and sorted samples in pairs, pairing one healthy donor with one patient. The entire isolated RNA was reverse transcribed using the High Capacity cDNA Reverse Transcription Kit, and thus expressed TCRB transcripts were sequenced. Deep immunoSEQ sequencing was performed on naive, central memory and regulatory T cell samples, with an average of approximately 4 million total reads per sample. Sorted cells were lysed in RLT buffer and RNA was extracted with DNase-treated RNeasy Micro or Mini kits, depending on cell number. Each cell subset was processed on its own to prevent cross-contamination, while patient and healthy donor samples were processed together. The immunoSEQ multiplex PCR was used to amplify TCRB sequences from cDNA, generating 87-bp fragments that spanned the CDR3 region. Sequencing of the amplicons was performed on the Illumina HiSeq platform. The authors' analysis ran thus. PCR bias was corrected computationally using synthetic template baselines, and reads within Hamming distance 2 were collapsed, with unmergeable singletons discarded. Reads were aligned to IMGT to assign V, D and J genes, CDR3 length, and insertions or deletions at six rearrangement sites. Within each subset, clonotype counts were normalized to the number of sorted cells before true diversity and Gini coefficients were calculated with the tcR R package. The overlap coefficient, calculated on TCRB nucleotide sequences, was used to measure repertoire sharing. Out-of-frame TCRB sequences from naive cells were analyzed as a proxy for the pre-selection repertoire. Imported from immuneACCESS, the table was reduced by TCRdb to in-frame sequences with V and J called. These copies leave out some clones; in studies compared against another copy, an unresolved V gene accounts for under half, and the cause of the remainder is not known. V and J calls and clone size follow that table, whereas D and trimming were derived from the DNA. The sample table lists under 900,000 clones, around a sixth of them with a count of one. The top ten constitute about 0.025% of the sample.

The CDR3, cysteine through phenylalanine, is 13 amino acids long. The entry retains the CDR3 DNA only, 39 bases that are in frame from base 1. CDR1 and CDR2 were assigned from the germline V gene as MGHDK and SYGVNS. V loses 0 bases, J loses 7 bases, and the germline ends lie 9 bases apart. Specimen: naive CD4+ T cells from blood. Read against the paper, the sample's cell subset or site label means: true naive CD4+ T cells. The V gene is TRBV25-1 and the J gene is TRBJ2-5; the D segment may tentatively be TRBD1 or TRBD2, each giving 6 matched bases. The TCR was taken from a woman under 30 in good health. The CDR3 region has the sequence CASSEYGGGTQYF. The nucleotide sequence reads as follows: TGTGCCAGCAGTGAATACGGGGGCGGGACCCAGTACTTC.